What follows describes a single T cell receptor (beta chain). This entry is derived from a study of CD8 T cells in Susac syndrome. The CD8+ and CD4+ T cells were negatively isolated, with the TEMRA cells enriched by FACS. RNA, at 0.5 to 1 ug, was reverse transcribed with random hexamers. TCRdb re-derived calls from the immunoSEQ multiplex PCR reads in MiXCR, one entry per CDR3 protein. The sample contains approximately 190,000 distinct CDR3 sequences, about 95% of which appear only once. The CDR3 consists of 13 residues. V lost 4 bases to trimming and J lost 3 bases; unmatched junction nucleotides: 2. Germline CDR1 KGHSH, CDR2 LQKENI.

Input material: CD8+ T cells from PBMCs. The gene calls are TRBV18 and TRBJ1-2; 7 bases match TRBD1. The TCR sequence derives from a human donor with Susac syndrome. The CDR3 DNA is TGTGCCAGCTCACTCGGGACAGACTATGGCTACACCTTC. Amino acids: CASSLGTDYGYTF.